Listed here are 24 T cell receptor beta chains from one sample, sequenced in a study of OX40 agonist ivuxolimab in advanced cancers. Repertoires were generated with immunoSEQ multiplex PCR, while TCRdb's copy carries only in-frame clones and drops some. Of 60,000 to 85,000 clones listed, 77% are singletons. Specimen: CD4+ or CD8+ T cells sorted from blood, collected in a trial of the OX40 agonist ivuxolimab. Receptor source: an adult with an advanced solid tumor such as melanoma, head and neck, liver or kidney cancer.

The CDR3 coding sequence is TGTGCCAGCTCACCATCGGGAACGACCACTGAAGCTTTCTTT. This gives the protein CASSPSGTTTEAFF. This chain connects TRBV18 to TRBJ1-1; D gene unclear. This CDR3 is built from 14 residues. Per germline, CDR1 KGHSH and CDR2 LQKENI. Trimming cost V 2 bases and J 4 bases, with 11 bases left between them.

The chain uses TRBV7-8 and TRBJ1-3, with D perhaps matching TRBD1 (5 bases). CDR1 is SGHVS and CDR2 is FQNEAQ in the germline V gene. The CDR3 runs 16 residues. V gave up 3 bases and J gave up 4 bases, with 16 bases separating them. The DNA for the CDR3 is TGTGCCAGCAGCTTGTCCCAGGGCCTGGGGGGAAACACCATATATTTT. Protein sequence: CASSLSQGLGGNTIYF.

The chain uses TRBV2 and TRBJ1-5; D unclear. CDR3 length: 13 amino acids. Trimming removed 4 bases from V and 3 bases from J, with 7 bases in between. From germline, CDR1 is SNHLY and CDR2 FYNNEI. In nucleotides, the CDR3 is TGTGCCAGCAGTGTACAAAACAATCAGCCCCAGCATTTT. It translates to CASSVQNNQPQHF.

On this clone: At one boundary the junction diverges from the germline segment, which might be a read error. The rearrangement links TRBV6-6 to TRBJ1-2, with D possibly matching TRBD1 (5 bases). Germline CDR1 MNHNY, CDR2 SVGAGI (reference sequence). The CDR3 is 15 amino acids. For the CDR3, the DNA is TGTGCCATCAGTGAGTCACGAGGGACCGTCTATGGCTACACCTTC. Protein sequence: CAISESRGTVYGYTF.

CDR3 region: CASEQGGDQPQHF. CDR3 sequence (DNA): TGTGCCAGCGAACAGGGGGGCGATCAGCCCCAGCATTTT. V usage is TRBV28 and J usage is TRBJ1-5, with 8 positions matching TRBD1. V trimming: 8 bases; J trimming: 5 bases; junction bases outside the gene matches: 5. CDR1 is MDHEN and CDR2 is SYDVKM in the germline V gene. This CDR3 has 13 amino acids.

This chain links TRBV2 with TRBJ1-4, with unresolved D. Germline CDR1 reads SNHLY; CDR2 reads FYNNEI. Trimming left V 6 bases short and J 6 bases short, with 11 bases between. This CDR3 contains 13 residues. The DNA of the CDR3 is TGTGCCAGCAGCCTCTTTCTTGATGAAAAACTGTTTTTT. Its translation is CASSLFLDEKLFF.

In nucleotides, the CDR3 is TGTGCCAGTAGTGACGGGACCGAGATCAATCAGCCCCAGCATTTT. It translates to CASSDGTEINQPQHF. V is TRBV19 and J is TRBJ1-5, with D tentatively TRBD1 (5 bases). This CDR3 comprises 15 residues. The V gene lost 5 bases and the J gene lost 3 bases, with 14 bases spanning the gap. Germline loops: CDR1 LNHDA, CDR2 SQIVND (reference sequence).

The chain links TRBV29-1 to TRBJ2-5; 7 bases match TRBD1. Germline V gene sequence: CDR1 SQVTM, CDR2 ANQGSEA. Trimming cost V 4 bases and J 0 bases; bases outside gene matches: 14. The CDR3 is 17 residues long. CDR3 bases: TGCAGCGTTGTATACCCCGTCACGACAGGGAACCAAGAGACCCAGTACTTC. It translates to CSVVYPVTTGNQETQYF. Complete variable domain (other parts from reference TRBV29-1 and TRBJ2-5): SAVISQKPSRDICQRGTSLTIQCQVDSQVTMMFWYRQQPGQSLTLIATANQGSEATYESGFVIDKFPISRPNLTFSTLTVSNMSPEDSSIYLCSVVYPVTTGNQETQYFGPGTRLLVL.

The chain couples TRBV10-3 to TRBJ1-5; D uncertain. Germline V lookup: CDR1 ENHRY, CDR2 SYGVKD. The ends were cut back, 5 bases at V and 3 bases at J, with 8 bases in the middle. This CDR3 is built from 13 residues. CDR3 DNA: TGTGCCATCAGTATGGATAACAATCAGCCCCAGCATTTT. The encoded protein is CAISMDNNQPQHF.

The chain carries TRBV5-8 and TRBJ2-5, with D uncertain. This CDR3 region has 13 residues. Trimming stripped 6 bases from V and 5 bases from J, with 14 bases between. Per the germline V gene, CDR1 is SGHTS and CDR2 is YDEGEE. CDR3 DNA sequence: TGTGCCAGCAACCTCCAGGCGCGGGAGACCCAGTACTTC. The encoded protein is CASNLQARETQYF.

This chain links TRBV6-5 with TRBJ1-4; D gene uncertain. The CDR3 runs to 14 residues. Trimming cost V 6 bases and J 5 bases, with 13 bases left between them. Germline lookup yields CDR1 MNHEY and CDR2 SVGAGI. The CDR3 bases are TGTGCCAGCAGGAGGGTCGCGGGGAATGAAAAACTGTTTTTT. The encoded protein is CASRRVAGNEKLFF.

The chain is built from TRBV6-6 and TRBJ2-1; D is unclear. The V and J ends lost 6 bases and 0 bases respectively, with 12 bases between them. This CDR3 region has 15 residues. The germline CDR1 and CDR2 sequences are MNHNY and SVGAGI (reference sequence). This chain's CDR3 is CASRSGPDSYNEQFF. Here the CDR3 DNA reads TGTGCCAGCAGGTCCGGGCCAGACTCCTACAATGAGCAGTTCTTC.

There are many counts of this clone. The chain combines TRBV5-1 with TRBJ1-4; 12 bases are a match to TRBD1. Trimming took 5 bases from V and 10 from J; bases not matched to a gene: 6. Germline V gene data show CDR1 as SGHRS and CDR2 as YFSETQ. This CDR3 is built from 14 residues. CDR3 in DNA: TGCGCCAGCAGAACCGGGACAGGGGGCGGAAAACTGTTTTTT. This sequence encodes CASRTGTGGGKLFF.

This chain connects TRBV5-1 to TRBJ2-3; tentatively, D is TRBD1 (6 bases). V lost 4 bases and J 5 bases, leaving 23 bases between the germline ends. In germline, CDR1 is SGHRS, CDR2 YFSETQ. The CDR3 extends over 17 amino acids. CDR3 in DNA: TGCGCCAGCAGCCGGACCCCCACAGGGATGAGCGGAGATACGCAGTATTTT. It specifies CASSRTPTGMSGDTQYF.

The chain employs TRBV7-8 and TRBJ1-5, with 7 nucleotides matching TRBD1. The CDR3 is 15 residues long. J lost 4 bases, V lost 5 bases, and 8 bases had no gene match. The V gene's germline CDR1 is SGHVS and CDR2 FQNEAQ. The DNA for the CDR3 is TGTGCCAGCAGCCCGAACCGGGACAGAAATCAGCCCCAGCATTTT. This gives the protein CASSPNRDRNQPQHF.

This clone has only one observation. The gene calls are TRBV5-1 and TRBJ2-5; 7 positions match TRBD1. The better agreement between TRBJ2-7 and the DNA end casts doubt on the J call. The CDR3 is 14 amino acids. The germline V gene encodes CDR1 SGHRS and CDR2 YFSETQ. The CDR3 nucleotides are TGCGCCAGCAGCTTCTCACAGGGGAACTACGAGCAGTACTTC. It specifies CASSFSQGNYEQYF.

In its sample, this clone was seen once. The chain employs TRBV6-1 and TRBJ2-1; D is undetermined. This CDR3 has 15 residues. Germline V CDR1 and CDR2: MNHNS, SASEGT. The V and J ends lost 1 base and 4 bases respectively, with 11 bases between them. The CDR3 DNA reads as TGTGCCAGCAGTGAAGTCCGGGCGGTATACAATGAGCAGTTCTTC. It encodes CASSEVRAVYNEQFF.

This rearrangement joins TRBV11-2 to TRBJ2-7; the match to TRBD1 covers 9 bases. The CDR3 extends over 14 amino acids. V was pared by 7 bases and J by 2 bases, with 6 bases of the junction left unmatched. CDR1 and CDR2 from the germline V gene are SGHAT and FQNNGV. The CDR3 sequence is CASNPGQGTYEQYF. CDR3 coding DNA: TGTGCCAGCAATCCGGGACAGGGCACCTACGAGCAGTACTTC.

CDR3 sequence reads: CASSASGVETQYF. The CDR3, as DNA: TGTGCCAGCAGCGCTAGCGGGGTGGAGACCCAGTACTTC. V is TRBV9 and J is TRBJ2-5; 9 positions agree with TRBD2. V lost 3 bases, J lost 5 bases, and 2 bases stayed unmatched. Germline V gene lookup returns CDR1 SGDLS and CDR2 YYNGEE. The CDR3 covers 13 residues.

This clone was seen only a few times. The chain recombines TRBV5-5 with TRBJ2-1; D gene unclear. The germline V gene encodes CDR1 SGHKS and CDR2 YYEKEE (reference sequence). The CDR3 is 15 amino acids. The ends were cut back, 0 bases at V and 3 bases at J, with 10 bases in the middle. The CDR3 protein is CASSLEPGSYNEQFF. DNA for the CDR3: TGTGCCAGCAGCTTGGAACCGGGCAGCTACAATGAGCAGTTCTTC.

As for this clone: A read error may explain this, as a much larger clone is one base away. The sample contains more than one DNA sequence encoding this CDR3. The chain uses TRBV30 and TRBJ1-6; unclear D gene. Germline CDR1 GTSNPN, CDR2 SVGIG (reference sequence). The CDR3 consists of 12 residues. The CDR3 protein is CAWQRENSPLHF. DNA for the CDR3: TGTGCCTGGCAAAGGGAGAATTCGCCCCTCCACTTT.

The chain has TRBV2 and TRBJ2-2, with 16 bases lining up with TRBD2. Germline trimming cut 6 bases from V and 4 bases from J; bases unmatched to any gene: 8. This CDR3 region has 18 residues. Germline lookup yields CDR1 SNHLY and CDR2 FYNNEI. CDR3 coding DNA: TGTGCCAGCAGGGCTAAGGGACTAGCGGGGGGGCTCACCGGGGAGCTGTTTTTT. As protein: CASRAKGLAGGLTGELFF. Full variable domain (missing parts from reference TRBV2 and TRBJ2-2): EPEVTQTPSHQVTQMGQEVILRCVPISNHLYFYWYRQILGQKVEFLVSFYNNEISEKSEIFDDQFSVERPDGSNFTLKIRSTKLEDSAMYFCASRAKGLAGGLTGELFFGEGSRLTVL.

The chain employs TRBV15 and TRBJ2-5, with 9 bases aligning to TRBD2. V shed 0 bases, J shed 2 bases, and the junction held 4 bases outside the gene matches. The CDR3 sequence is 16 residues long. Germline V gives CDR1 LNHNV, CDR2 YYDKDF (reference sequence). The chain's CDR3 is CATSRDRAGGQETQYF. CDR3 nucleotide sequence: TGTGCCACCAGCAGAGATAGAGCGGGGGGACAAGAGACCCAGTACTTC.

This clone was seen a few times. The V gene is TRBV9, the J gene TRBJ2-7; 9 bases are a match to TRBD1. J lost 9 bases, V lost 4 bases, and 11 bases had no gene match. This CDR3 has 14 amino acids. Germline assignment: CDR1 SGDLS and CDR2 YYNGEE. The CDR3 sequence is CASSPWDRDVRQYF. In DNA, the CDR3 is TGTGCCAGCAGCCCGTGGGACAGGGATGTCAGGCAGTACTTC.